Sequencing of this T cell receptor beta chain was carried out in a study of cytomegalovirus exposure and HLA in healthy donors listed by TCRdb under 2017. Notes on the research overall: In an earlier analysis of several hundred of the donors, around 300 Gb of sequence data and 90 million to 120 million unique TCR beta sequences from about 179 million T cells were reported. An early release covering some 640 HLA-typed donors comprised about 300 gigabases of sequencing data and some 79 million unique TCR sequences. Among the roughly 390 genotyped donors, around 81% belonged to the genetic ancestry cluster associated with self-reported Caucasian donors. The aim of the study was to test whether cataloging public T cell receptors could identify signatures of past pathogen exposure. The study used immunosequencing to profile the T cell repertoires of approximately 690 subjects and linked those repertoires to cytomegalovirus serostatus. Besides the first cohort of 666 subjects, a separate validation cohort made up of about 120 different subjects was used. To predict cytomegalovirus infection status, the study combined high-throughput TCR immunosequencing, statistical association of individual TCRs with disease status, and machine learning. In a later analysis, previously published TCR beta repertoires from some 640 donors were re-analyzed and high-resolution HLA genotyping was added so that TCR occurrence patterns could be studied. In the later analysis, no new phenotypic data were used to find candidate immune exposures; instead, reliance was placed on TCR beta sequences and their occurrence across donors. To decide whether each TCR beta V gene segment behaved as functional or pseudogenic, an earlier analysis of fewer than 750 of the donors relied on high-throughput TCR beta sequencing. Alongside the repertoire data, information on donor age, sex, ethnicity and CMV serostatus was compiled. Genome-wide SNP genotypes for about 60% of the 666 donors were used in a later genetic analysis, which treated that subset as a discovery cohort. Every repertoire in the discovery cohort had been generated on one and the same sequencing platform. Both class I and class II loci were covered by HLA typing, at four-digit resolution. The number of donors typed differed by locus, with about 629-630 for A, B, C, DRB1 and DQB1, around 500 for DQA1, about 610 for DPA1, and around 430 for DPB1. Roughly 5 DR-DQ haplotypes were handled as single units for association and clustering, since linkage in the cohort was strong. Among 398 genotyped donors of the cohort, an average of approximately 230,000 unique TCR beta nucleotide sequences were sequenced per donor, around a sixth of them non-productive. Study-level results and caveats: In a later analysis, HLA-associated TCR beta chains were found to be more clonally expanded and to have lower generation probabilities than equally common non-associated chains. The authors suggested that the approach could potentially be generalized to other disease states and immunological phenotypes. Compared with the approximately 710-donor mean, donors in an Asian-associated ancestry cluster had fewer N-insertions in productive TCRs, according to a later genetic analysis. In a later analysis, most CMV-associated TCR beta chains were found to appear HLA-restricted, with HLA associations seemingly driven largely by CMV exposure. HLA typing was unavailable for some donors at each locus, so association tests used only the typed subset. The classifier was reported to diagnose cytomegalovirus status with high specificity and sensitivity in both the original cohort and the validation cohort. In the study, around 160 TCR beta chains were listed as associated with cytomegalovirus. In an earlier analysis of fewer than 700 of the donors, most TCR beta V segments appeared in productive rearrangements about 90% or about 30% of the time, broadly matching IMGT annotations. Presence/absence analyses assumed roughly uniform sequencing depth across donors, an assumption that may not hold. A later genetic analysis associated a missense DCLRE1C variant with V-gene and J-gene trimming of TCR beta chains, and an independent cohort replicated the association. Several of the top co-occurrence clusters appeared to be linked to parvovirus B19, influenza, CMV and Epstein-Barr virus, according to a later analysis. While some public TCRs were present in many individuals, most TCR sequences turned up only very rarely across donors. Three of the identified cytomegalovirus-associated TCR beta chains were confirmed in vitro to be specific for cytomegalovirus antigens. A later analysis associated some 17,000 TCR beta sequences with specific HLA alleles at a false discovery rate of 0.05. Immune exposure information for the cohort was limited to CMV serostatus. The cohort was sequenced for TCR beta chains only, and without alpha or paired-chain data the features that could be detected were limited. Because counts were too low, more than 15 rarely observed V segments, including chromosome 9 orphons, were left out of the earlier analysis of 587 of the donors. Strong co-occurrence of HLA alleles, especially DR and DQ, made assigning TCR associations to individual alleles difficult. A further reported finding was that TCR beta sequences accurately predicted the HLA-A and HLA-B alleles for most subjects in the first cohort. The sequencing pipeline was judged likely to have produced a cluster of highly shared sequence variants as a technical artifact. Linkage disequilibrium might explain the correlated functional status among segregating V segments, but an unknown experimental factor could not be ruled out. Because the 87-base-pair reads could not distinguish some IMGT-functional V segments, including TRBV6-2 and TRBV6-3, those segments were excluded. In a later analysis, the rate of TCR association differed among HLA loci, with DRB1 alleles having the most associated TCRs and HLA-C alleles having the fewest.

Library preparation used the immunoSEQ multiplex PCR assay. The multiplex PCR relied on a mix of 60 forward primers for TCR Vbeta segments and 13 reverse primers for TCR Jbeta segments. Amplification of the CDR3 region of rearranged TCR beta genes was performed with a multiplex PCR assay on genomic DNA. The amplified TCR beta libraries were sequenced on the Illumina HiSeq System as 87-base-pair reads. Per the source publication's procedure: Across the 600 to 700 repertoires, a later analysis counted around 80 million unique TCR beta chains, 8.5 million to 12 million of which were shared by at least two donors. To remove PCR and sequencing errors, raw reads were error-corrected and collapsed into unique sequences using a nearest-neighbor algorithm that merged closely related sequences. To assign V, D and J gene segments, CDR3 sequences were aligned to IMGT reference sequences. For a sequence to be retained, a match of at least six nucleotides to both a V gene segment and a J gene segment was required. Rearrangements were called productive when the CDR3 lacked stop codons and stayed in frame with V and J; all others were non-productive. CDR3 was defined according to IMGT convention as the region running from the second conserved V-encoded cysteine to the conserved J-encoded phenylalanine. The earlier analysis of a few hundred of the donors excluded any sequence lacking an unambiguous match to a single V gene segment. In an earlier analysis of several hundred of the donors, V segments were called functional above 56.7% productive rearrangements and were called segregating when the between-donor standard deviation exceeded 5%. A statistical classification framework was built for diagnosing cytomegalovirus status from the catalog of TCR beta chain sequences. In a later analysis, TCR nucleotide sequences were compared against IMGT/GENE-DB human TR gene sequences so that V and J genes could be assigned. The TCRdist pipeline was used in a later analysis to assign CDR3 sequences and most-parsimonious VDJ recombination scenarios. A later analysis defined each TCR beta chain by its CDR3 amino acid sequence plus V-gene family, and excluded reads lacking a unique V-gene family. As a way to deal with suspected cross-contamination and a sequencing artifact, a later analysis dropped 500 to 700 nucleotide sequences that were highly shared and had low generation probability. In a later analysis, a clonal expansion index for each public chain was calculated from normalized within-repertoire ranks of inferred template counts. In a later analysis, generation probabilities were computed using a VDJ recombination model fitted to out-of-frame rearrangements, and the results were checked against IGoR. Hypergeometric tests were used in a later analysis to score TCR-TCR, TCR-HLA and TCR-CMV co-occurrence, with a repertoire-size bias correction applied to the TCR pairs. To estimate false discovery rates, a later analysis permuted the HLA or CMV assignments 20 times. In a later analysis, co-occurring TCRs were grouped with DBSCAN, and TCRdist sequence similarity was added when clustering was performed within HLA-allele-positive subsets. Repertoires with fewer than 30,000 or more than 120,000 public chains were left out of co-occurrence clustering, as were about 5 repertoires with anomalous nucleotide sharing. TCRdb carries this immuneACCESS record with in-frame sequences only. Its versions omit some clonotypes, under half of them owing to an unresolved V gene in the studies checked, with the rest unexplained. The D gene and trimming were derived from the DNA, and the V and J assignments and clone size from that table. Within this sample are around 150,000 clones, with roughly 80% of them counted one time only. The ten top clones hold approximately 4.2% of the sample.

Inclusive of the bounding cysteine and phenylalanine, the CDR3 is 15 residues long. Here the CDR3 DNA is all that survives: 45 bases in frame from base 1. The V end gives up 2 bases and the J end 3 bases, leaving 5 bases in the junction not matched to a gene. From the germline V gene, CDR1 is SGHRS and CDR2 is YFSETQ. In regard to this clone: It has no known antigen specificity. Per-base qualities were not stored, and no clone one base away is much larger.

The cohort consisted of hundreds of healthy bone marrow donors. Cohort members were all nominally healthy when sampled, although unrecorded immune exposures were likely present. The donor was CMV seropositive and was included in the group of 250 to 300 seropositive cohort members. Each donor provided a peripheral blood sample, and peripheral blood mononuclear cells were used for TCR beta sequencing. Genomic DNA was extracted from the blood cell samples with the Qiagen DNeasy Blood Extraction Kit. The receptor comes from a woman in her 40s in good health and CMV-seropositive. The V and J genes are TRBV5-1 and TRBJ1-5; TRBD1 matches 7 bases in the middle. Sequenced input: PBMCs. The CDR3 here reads CASSFGQGDNQPQHF. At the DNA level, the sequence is TGCGCCAGCAGCTTTGGGCAGGGGGACAATCAGCCCCAGCATTTT. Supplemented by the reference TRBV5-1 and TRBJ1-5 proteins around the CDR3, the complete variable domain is KAGVTQTPRYLIKTRGQQVTLSCSPISGHRSVSWYQQTPGQGLQFLFEYFSETQRNKGNFPGRFSGRQFSNSRSEMNVSTLELGDSALYLCASSFGQGDNQPQHFGDGTRLSIL.